Listed here are 8 T cell receptor beta chains from one sample, sequenced in a study of OX40 agonist ivuxolimab in advanced cancers. TCRdb's table, derived via immunoSEQ multiplex PCR, lists solely in-frame clones and lacks some. The table includes under 80,000 clones, about 85% detected once. The sequenced sample was CD4+ or CD8+ T cells sorted from blood, obtained in a trial of the OX40 agonist ivuxolimab. Source of these receptors: an adult with an advanced solid tumor such as melanoma, head and neck, liver or kidney cancer.

V gene TRBV7-9 combines with J gene TRBJ1-4, with D tentatively TRBD1 (5 bases). Trimming took 5 bases from V and 7 from J, leaving 11 bases between them. This CDR3 spans 13 amino acids. Germline V gives CDR1 SEHNR, CDR2 FQNEAQ (reference sequence). CDR3 sequence: CASSLSGFEKLFF. In DNA form, the CDR3 reads TGTGCCAGCAGCCTATCAGGGTTTGAAAAACTGTTTTTT.

This clone was counted between two and nine times. The CDR3 sequence is CSAFRGTEAFF. The CDR3 DNA sequence: TGCAGTGCCTTCAGGGGGACTGAAGCTTTCTTT. This rearrangement joins TRBV20-1 to TRBJ1-1; the match to TRBD1 covers 7 bases. Germline V gene sequence: CDR1 DFQATT, CDR2 SNEGSKA (reference sequence). CDR3 size: 11 residues. J was trimmed by 5 bases and V by 6 bases; bases with no gene match: 3.

This clone was recorded a few times. V usage is TRBV6-5 and J usage is TRBJ1-2; D might be TRBD1 (5 bases). Germline V gene data show CDR1 as MNHEY and CDR2 as SVGAGI. This CDR3 has 13 residues. Trimming stripped 2 bases from V and 7 bases from J, with 11 bases between. The CDR3, as DNA: TGTGCCAGCAGTTACGGCAGGGCAAGTGGCTACACCTTC. It specifies CASSYGRASGYTF.

Remarks on this clone: One end of the junction fails to match germline, which may point to a read error. This sequence joins TRBV7-2 and TRBJ2-4; D uncertain. Germline V CDR1 and CDR2: SGHTA, FQGNSA. The CDR3 spans 15 residues. The CDR3 loop reads CASSLVFRQTPRLNF. In nucleotides, the CDR3 is TGTGCCAGCAGCTTAGTTTTCCGCCAGACACCCAGATTAAACTTC. The whole variable domain, filled in from reference TRBV7-2 and TRBJ2-4, reads GAGVSQSPSNKVTEKGKDVELRCDPISGHTALYWYRQSLGQGLEFLIYFQGNSAPDKSGLPSDRFSAERTGGSVSTLTIQRTQQEDSAVYLCASSLVFRQTPRLNFGAGTRLSVL.

The V gene is TRBV4-1, the J gene TRBJ2-5; D might be TRBD1 (5 bases). Looked up from germline, CDR1 is MGHRA and CDR2 is YSYEKL. Trimming cost V 0 bases and J 5 bases, with 10 bases left between them. The CDR3 sequence is 14 residues long. CDR3 loop: CASSQDMGRETQYF. In DNA, the CDR3 is TGCGCCAGCAGCCAAGATATGGGGCGGGAGACCCAGTACTTC.

CDR3 DNA: TGTGCCAGTAACCCACGACAGGGCCCTACAGATACGCAGTATTTT. As protein: CASNPRQGPTDTQYF. The V gene is TRBV19, the J gene TRBJ2-3; 7 positions agree with TRBD1. The V gene's germline CDR1 is LNHDA and CDR2 SQIVND (reference sequence). This CDR3 has 15 residues. Trimming took 7 bases from V and 3 from J; bases not matched to a gene: 10. Full variable domain (rest looked up from reference TRBV19 and TRBJ2-3): DGGITQSPKYLFRKEGQNVTLSCEQNLNHDAMYWYRQDPGQGLRLIYYSQIVNDFQKGDIAEGYSVSREKKESFPLTVTSAQKNPTAFYLCASNPRQGPTDTQYFGPGTRLTVL.

This clone has only one observation. The chain combines TRBV2 with TRBJ1-5; a weak D match, TRBD1 (6 bases). Trimming shortened V by 6 bases and J by 6 bases, and 9 bases separated the two germline ends. Germline lookup yields CDR1 SNHLY and CDR2 FYNNEI. This CDR3 is built from 12 residues. The CDR3 DNA reads TGTGCCAGCAGAATACAGGGTCAGCCCCAGCATTTT. It is translated as CASRIQGQPQHF.

V and J are TRBV19 and TRBJ1-4; the D gene is possibly TRBD1 (5 bases). Trimming stripped 4 bases from V and 1 base from J, with 10 bases between. The CDR3 has 15 amino acids. Germline-derived CDR1 and CDR2 are LNHDA and SQIVND (reference sequence). CDR3 in amino acids: CASSTAGRTNEKLFF. The CDR3 region has the DNA TGTGCCAGTAGTACCGCAGGGAGAACTAATGAAAAACTGTTTTTT.